The rows below give T cell receptor beta chains drawn from one sample of a study of blood T cell repertoires in COVID-19. The assay was immunoSEQ multiplex PCR, and TCRdb's table has in-frame clones only and misses some. The sample carries about 170,000 clones, more than 65% recorded once. The sequencing sample was made of peripheral blood. These receptors all stem from a man in his 70s with active or convalescent COVID-19. Both conserved end residues are part of each CDR3. D genes are given only for firm matches. Only part of the rows carry a size: once, few, many, or a class if the clone is expanded.

V: TRBV5-1; J: TRBJ1-1; size: -; D: -; DNA: TGCGCCAGCATCCCCGAGGCCTTGAACACTGAAGCTTTCTTT; CDR3: CASIPEALNTEAFF
V: TRBV9; J: TRBJ2-1; size: -; D: -; DNA: TGTGCCAGCAGCGTAGTGGTGGGAGCCTACAATGAGCAGTTCTTC; CDR3: CASSVVVGAYNEQFF
V: TRBV6-5; J: TRBJ2-4; size: -; D: TRBD2; DNA: TGTGCCTCCCCCGCCTGGGAGCGGGGCAAAAACATTCAGTACTTC; CDR3: CASPAWERGKNIQYF
V: TRBV2; J: TRBJ1-4; size: -; D: -; DNA: TGTGCCAGCAGTGTGGGGCAGGCCGCAGGGAAACTGTTTTTT; CDR3: CASSVGQAAGKLFF
V: TRBV7-7; J: TRBJ1-4; size: -; D: -; DNA: TGTGCCAGCAGCTTAATGCAGGGTTCTAATGAAAAACTGTTTTTT; CDR3: CASSLMQGSNEKLFF
V: TRBV14; J: TRBJ1-2; size: -; D: -; DNA: TGTGCCAGCAGCTCCCTCCGATCAGGGCTCCATGGCTACACCTTC; CDR3: CASSSLRSGLHGYTF
V: TRBV7-2; J: TRBJ1-2; size: -; D: -; DNA: TGTGCCAGCAGCGTCGAGGGGGGGAGGGGCTACACCTTC; CDR3: CASSVEGGRGYTF
V: TRBV5-1; J: TRBJ1-1; size: -; D: TRBD1; DNA: TGCGCCAGCAGCTTAATGGGACAGGGGGAAGCTTTCTTT; CDR3: CASSLMGQGEAFF
V: TRBV18; J: TRBJ2-4; size: -; D: TRBD2; DNA: TGTGCCAGCTCACCCCGGGTAGCGGGGATCCCCTTTCAGTACTTC; CDR3: CASSPRVAGIPFQYF
V: TRBV28; J: TRBJ2-3; size: -; D: TRBD1; DNA: TGTGCCAGCAGTTTGAGTCTCGTGGACAGGGAGTATTTT; CDR3: CASSLSLVDREYF
V: TRBV7-6; J: TRBJ1-1; size: -; D: -; DNA: TGTGCCAGCAGCTTCTCCAGGGGGAACACTGAAGCTTTCTTT; CDR3: CASSFSRGNTEAFF
V: TRBV3-1/TRBV3-2; J: TRBJ2-3; size: -; D: TRBD2; DNA: TGTGCCAGCAGCCAAGCGGGACTAGCGGTCACAGATACGCAGTATTTT; CDR3: CASSQAGLAVTDTQYF
V: TRBV7-9; J: TRBJ2-7; size: once; D: -; DNA: TGTGCCAGCAGCTTAGGCGGGATGTCCTACGAGCAGTACTTC; CDR3: CASSLGGMSYEQYF
V: TRBV6-2/TRBV6-3; J: TRBJ2-6; size: -; D: TRBD2; DNA: TGTGCCAGCAGTCGCGGGGGAACTGGGGCCAACGTCCTGACTTTC; CDR3: CASSRGGTGANVLTF